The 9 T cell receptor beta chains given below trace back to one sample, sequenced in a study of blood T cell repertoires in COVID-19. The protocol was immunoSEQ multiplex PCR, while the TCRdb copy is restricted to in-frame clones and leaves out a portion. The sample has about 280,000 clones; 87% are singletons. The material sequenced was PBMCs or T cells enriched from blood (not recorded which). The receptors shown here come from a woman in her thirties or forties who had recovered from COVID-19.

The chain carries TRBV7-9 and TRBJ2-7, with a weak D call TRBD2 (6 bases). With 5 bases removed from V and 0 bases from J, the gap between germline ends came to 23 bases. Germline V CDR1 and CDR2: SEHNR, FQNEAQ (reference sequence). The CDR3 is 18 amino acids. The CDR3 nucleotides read TGTGCCAGCAGCAGAACTGCACTAGCTCCGGGAAGCTCCTACGAGCAGTACTTC. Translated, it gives CASSRTALAPGSSYEQYF.

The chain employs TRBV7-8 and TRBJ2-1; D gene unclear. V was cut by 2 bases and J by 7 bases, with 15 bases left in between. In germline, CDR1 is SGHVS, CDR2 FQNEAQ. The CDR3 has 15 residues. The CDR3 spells CASSLTHTRKNEQFF. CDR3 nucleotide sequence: TGTGCCAGCAGCTTAACGCATACGAGGAAGAATGAGCAGTTCTTC. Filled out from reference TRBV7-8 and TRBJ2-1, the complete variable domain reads GAGVSQSPRYKVAKRGQDVALRCDPISGHVSLFWYQQALGQGPEFLTYFQNEAQLDKSGLPSDRFFAERPEGSVSTLKIQRTQQEDSAVYLCASSLTHTRKNEQFFGPGTRLTVL.

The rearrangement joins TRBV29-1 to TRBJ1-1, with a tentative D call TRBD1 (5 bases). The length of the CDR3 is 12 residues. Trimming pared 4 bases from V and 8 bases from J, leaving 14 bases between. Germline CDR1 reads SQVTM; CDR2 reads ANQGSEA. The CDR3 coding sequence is TGCAGCGTTGTCGGGGGAGTTGTAGAAGCTTTCTTT. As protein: CSVVGGVVEAFF. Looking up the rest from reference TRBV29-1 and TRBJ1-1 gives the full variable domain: SAVISQKPSRDICQRGTSLTIQCQVDSQVTMMFWYRQQPGQSLTLIATANQGSEATYESGFVIDKFPISRPNLTFSTLTVSNMSPEDSSIYLCSVVGGVVEAFFGQGTRLTVV.

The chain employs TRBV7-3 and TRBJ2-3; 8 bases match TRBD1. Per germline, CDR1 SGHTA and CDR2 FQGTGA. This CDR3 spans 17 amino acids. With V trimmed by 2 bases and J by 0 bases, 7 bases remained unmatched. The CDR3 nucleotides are TGTGCCAGCAGCTTACGAGACAGGGGAACTAGCACAGATACGCAGTATTTT. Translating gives CASSLRDRGTSTDTQYF.

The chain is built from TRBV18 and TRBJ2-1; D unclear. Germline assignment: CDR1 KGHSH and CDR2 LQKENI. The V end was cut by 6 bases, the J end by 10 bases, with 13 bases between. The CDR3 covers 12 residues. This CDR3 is CASSRPHEEQFF. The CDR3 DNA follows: TGTGCCAGCTCTCGCCCCCACGAGGAGCAGTTCTTC.

In nucleotides, the CDR3 is TGTGCCAGCAGGCAAACAGGGGGCTTGGAAGAGACCCAGTACTTC. Translated: CASRQTGGLEETQYF. The V and J genes are TRBV7-2 and TRBJ2-5; 9 nucleotides align to TRBD1. Per the germline V gene, CDR1 is SGHTA and CDR2 is FQGNSA. V lost 6 bases to trimming and J lost 3 bases; unmatched junction nucleotides: 8. The CDR3 covers 15 residues.

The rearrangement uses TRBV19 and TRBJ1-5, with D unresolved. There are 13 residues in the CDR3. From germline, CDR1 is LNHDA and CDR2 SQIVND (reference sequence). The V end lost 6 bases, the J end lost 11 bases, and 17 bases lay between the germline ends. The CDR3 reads CASSGPMEWSQHF. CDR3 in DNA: TGTGCCAGTAGCGGCCCGATGGAGTGGTCCCAGCATTTT.

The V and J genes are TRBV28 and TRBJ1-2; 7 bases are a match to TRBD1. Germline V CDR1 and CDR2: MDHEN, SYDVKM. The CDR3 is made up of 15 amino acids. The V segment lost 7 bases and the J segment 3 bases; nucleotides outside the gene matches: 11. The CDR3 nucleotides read TGTGCCAGCACTTTCGTAGGGGGCGCCGACTATGGCTACACCTTC. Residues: CASTFVGGADYGYTF.

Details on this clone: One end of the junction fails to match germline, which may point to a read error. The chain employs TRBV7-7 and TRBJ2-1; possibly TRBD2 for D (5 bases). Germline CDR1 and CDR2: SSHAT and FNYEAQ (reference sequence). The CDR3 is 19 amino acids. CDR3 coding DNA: TGTGCTAGCAGCTTAGCCCCCCTTTTGTCGGGATCTGGCTACAATGAGCAGTTCTTC. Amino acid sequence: CASSLAPLLSGSGYNEQFF.